The present T cell receptor (beta chain) was sequenced within a study of T cells after yellow fever vaccination. TCRdb redid the calling of the 5' RACE reads with MiXCR, one entry per CDR3 protein. The data contain about 310,000 distinct CDR3 sequences, less than 4.5% of them singletons. Germline values: CDR1 MGHDK, CDR2 SYGVNS. The CDR3 spans 14 residues. Trimming cost V 6 bases and J 1 base; bases outside gene matches: 5. This clonotype was seen many times. Sample: PBMCs, taken on the day of the yellow fever booster vaccination. The TCR originated in a man aged 18 to 30 who received the YFV17D yellow fever vaccine. This chain links TRBV25-1 with TRBJ2-5, with TRBD1 matching over 7 bases. This chain's CDR3 is CASSEGQLQETQYF. The CDR3 bases are TGTGCCAGCAGCGAGGGACAGCTCCAAGAGACCCAGTACTTC.